This T cell receptor beta chain was identified in a study of technical replicates of blood from several donors. TCRdb's copy holds only in-frame clones and misses some; the assay was immunoSEQ multiplex PCR. Here the sample spans about 70,000 clones, roughly 98% being singletons. Sequenced: T cells isolated from PBMCs. The clonotype was recovered from a human donor in good health.

CDR3 in amino acids: CACKGYYEQYF. CDR3 nucleotides: TGTGCCTGTAAGGGGTACTACGAGCAGTACTTC. The chain combines TRBV30 with TRBJ2-7; TRBD1 is a possible D gene (5 bases). The CDR3 has 11 amino acids. Germline loops: CDR1 GTSNPN, CDR2 SVGIG (reference sequence). The V end lost 6 bases, the J end lost 3 bases, and 9 bases lay between the germline ends.